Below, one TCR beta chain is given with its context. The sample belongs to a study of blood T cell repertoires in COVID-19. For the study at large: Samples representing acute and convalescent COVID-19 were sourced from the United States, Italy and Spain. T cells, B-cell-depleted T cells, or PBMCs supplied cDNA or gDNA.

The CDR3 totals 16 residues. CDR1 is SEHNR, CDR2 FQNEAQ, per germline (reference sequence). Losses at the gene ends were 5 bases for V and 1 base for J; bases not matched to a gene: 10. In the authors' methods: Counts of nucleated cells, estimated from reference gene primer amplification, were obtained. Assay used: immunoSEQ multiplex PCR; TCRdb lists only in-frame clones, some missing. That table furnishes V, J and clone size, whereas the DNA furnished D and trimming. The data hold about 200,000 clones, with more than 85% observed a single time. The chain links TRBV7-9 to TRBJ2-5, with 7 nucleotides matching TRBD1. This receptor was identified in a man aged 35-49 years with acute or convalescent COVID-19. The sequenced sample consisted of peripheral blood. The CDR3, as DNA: TGTGCCAGCAGCATTGACAGGGCGCCATTCCAAGAGACCCAGTACTTC. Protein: CASSIDRAPFQETQYF.